A single sample gave rise to the 32 T cell receptor beta chains below, sequenced in a study of type 1 and type 2 diabetes patients. The PCR template was genomic DNA. Amplification of the beta chain CDR3 used 30 forward and 13 reverse multiplex primers. TCRdb passed the multiplex PCR reads through MiXCR, listing each CDR3 protein once. The sample has fewer than 350,000 distinct CDR3 sequences; roughly 44% are singletons. The sequenced sample was peripheral blood mononuclear cells (PBMCs). The receptors were sampled from a man aged 18 to 29 with type 2 diabetes.

The chain couples TRBV9 to TRBJ2-3; D call uncertain. This CDR3 region has 12 residues. Germline CDR1 SGDLS, CDR2 YYNGEE. V was pared by 3 bases and J by 6 bases, with 8 bases between. The CDR3 here is CASSGDEDTQYF. CDR3 sequence (DNA): TGTGCCAGCAGCGGGGATGAGGATACGCAGTATTTT.

The rearrangement links TRBV30 to TRBJ2-7; D not resolved. V lost 0 bases to trimming and J lost 6 bases, with 9 bases between them. CDR1 is GTSNPN, CDR2 SVGIG, per germline (reference sequence). This CDR3 has 12 amino acids. The CDR3 is CAWSVLRREQYF. CDR3 bases: TGTGCCTGGAGTGTACTTAGGCGCGAGCAGTACTTC.

V is TRBV25-1 and J is TRBJ1-1; 7 bases fit TRBD1. After removal of 3 bases from V and 1 base from J, the junction contained 11 bases not matched to a gene. The CDR3 length is 17 residues. CDR1 and CDR2 (germline): MGHDK, SYGVNS. CDR3 bases: TGTGCCAGCAGTGACCGGGACAGCACCAAAGGGAACACTGAAGCTTTCTTT. As protein: CASSDRDSTKGNTEAFF.

V and J are TRBV7-3 and TRBJ2-7; no clear D. This CDR3 comprises 10 residues. V was pared by 6 bases and J by 7 bases, with 7 bases between. Germline V gene sequence: CDR1 SGHTA, CDR2 FQGTGA. CDR3 amino acids: CASSSLEQYF. CDR3 DNA sequence: TGTGCCAGCAGTTCTCTTGAGCAGTACTTC.

The chain carries TRBV6-5 and TRBJ2-7, with unresolved D. V lost 5 bases and J 5 bases, leaving 13 bases between the germline ends. Germline CDR1 and CDR2: MNHEY and SVGAGI. This CDR3 has 13 residues. The CDR3 region has the DNA TGTGCCAGCAGTACCGTCCAAGGTGACGAGCAGTACTTC. Translated, it gives CASSTVQGDEQYF.

This clonotype has just a few counts. The V call is TRBV10-3, the J call TRBJ2-5, with 11 bases that match TRBD2. Germline CDR1 ENHRY, CDR2 SYGVKD. The CDR3 runs 18 residues. The trim removed 6 bases at V and 4 bases at J, leaving 16 bases unmatched. The CDR3 region is CAIRDITSGSSIPETQYF. Written as DNA, the CDR3 is TGTGCCATCAGGGATATAACTAGCGGGAGTTCCATACCAGAGACCCAGTACTTC.

A few counts support this clonotype. The gene calls are TRBV20-1 and TRBJ2-1; TRBD2 matches at 10 bases. J was trimmed by 1 base and V by 3 bases; bases with no gene match: 6. The germline gives CDR1 DFQATT, CDR2 SNEGSKA (reference sequence). CDR3 length: 16 amino acids. The CDR3 nucleotides read TGCAGTGCTAGGCTAGCGGGGGTGGTATCCTACAATGAGCAGTTCTTC. Translated: CSARLAGVVSYNEQFF.

The J gene is TRBJ1-6, the V gene TRBV20-1; D is unclear. Trimming cost V 0 bases and J 2 bases, with 14 bases left between them. The CDR3 is made up of 17 amino acids. Germline-derived CDR1 and CDR2 are DFQATT and SNEGSKA (reference sequence). CDR3 sequence (DNA): TGCAGTGCTAGAGAAGGTTTAGGAGGCGCCTATAATTCACCCCTCCACTTT. Protein sequence: CSAREGLGGAYNSPLHF.

There are a few counts of this clonotype. The chain recombines TRBV25-1 with TRBJ2-3, with 9 bases aligning to TRBD2. This CDR3 contains 15 residues. CDR1 and CDR2 (germline): MGHDK, SYGVNS. Trimming at V came to 7 bases and at J to 0 bases, leaving 5 bases not matched to a gene. The CDR3, as DNA: TGTGCCAGCAATGGTACTAGCGGGAGCACAGATACGCAGTATTTT. It is translated as CASNGTSGSTDTQYF.

CDR3 DNA sequence: TGTGCCACCAGTGATTTTGGGGACCGCCGTCTCGATGAGCAGTTCTTC. As protein: CATSDFGDRRLDEQFF. This chain uses TRBV24-1 with TRBJ2-5, with D possibly being TRBD1 or TRBD2 (5 bases each). The J call could be wrong; TRBJ2-1 is a better fit for the DNA end. The CDR3 runs 16 residues. Germline CDR1 KGHDR, CDR2 SFDVKD.

The chain employs TRBV19 and TRBJ1-1; TRBD1 is a possible D gene (6 bases). There are 13 residues in the CDR3. V lost 10 bases and J 4 bases, leaving 16 bases between the germline ends. From germline, CDR1 is LNHDA and CDR2 SQIVND (reference sequence). In DNA, the CDR3 is TGTGCCACTCGGAGGGGGTCTTCCACTGAAGCTTTCTTT. It translates to CATRRGSSTEAFF.

The CDR3 loop is CASSLRPPDRAYATNEKLFF. For the CDR3, the DNA is TGTGCCAGCAGCTTACGGCCACCGGACAGGGCCTACGCAACTAATGAAAAACTGTTTTTT. The V call is TRBV7-2, the J call TRBJ1-4; 8 bases align to TRBD1. This CDR3 is 20 amino acids long. Germline lookup yields CDR1 SGHTA and CDR2 FQGNSA. V lost 2 bases to trimming and J lost 0 bases; unmatched junction nucleotides: 14. Variable domain in full (rest from reference TRBV7-2 and TRBJ1-4): GAGVSQSPSNKVTEKGKDVELRCDPISGHTALYWYRQSLGQGLEFLIYFQGNSAPDKSGLPSDRFSAERTGGSVSTLTIQRTQQEDSAVYLCASSLRPPDRAYATNEKLFFGSGTQLSVL.

The chain links TRBV5-1 to TRBJ1-1, with no clear D. CDR3 length equals 14 residues. Trimming removed 4 bases at V and 1 base at J, with 11 bases between. Germline V gene data show CDR1 as SGHRS and CDR2 as YFSETQ. CDR3 DNA: TGCGCCAGCAGCAAGTATACGGGGAACACTGAAGCTTTCTTT. It codes for CASSKYTGNTEAFF.

This clonotype was seen many times. The V and J genes are TRBV15 and TRBJ2-6; a weak D match, TRBD2 (5 bases). The CDR3 is 16 residues long. V shed 0 bases and J shed 0 bases, with 6 bases lying between them. CDR1 is LNHNV, CDR2 YYDKDF, per germline (reference sequence). The CDR3 sequence is CATSREADSGANVLTF. CDR3 bases: TGTGCCACCAGCAGAGAAGCGGACTCTGGGGCCAACGTCCTGACTTTC.

This clonotype was seen at least ten times. This sequence joins TRBV15 and TRBJ1-1; TRBD1 is a possible D gene (5 bases). The CDR3 loop spans 12 amino acids. Trimming cost V 7 bases and J 3 bases, with 9 bases left between them. CDR1 and CDR2 from the germline V gene are LNHNV and YYDKDF (reference sequence). CDR3 loop: CATKAGDTEAFF. In DNA, the CDR3 is TGTGCCACCAAGGCGGGGGACACTGAAGCTTTCTTT.

The chain recombines TRBV10-3 with TRBJ2-7; 9 positions agree with TRBD1. Germline V CDR1 and CDR2: ENHRY, SYGVKD. Trimming at V came to 0 bases and at J to 3 bases, leaving 3 bases not matched to a gene. This CDR3 comprises 15 residues. The CDR3 region has the DNA TGTGCCATCAGTGAGTCGGGGACAGGGATCTACGAGCAGTACTTC. Its translation is CAISESGTGIYEQYF.

In its sample, this clonotype was seen many times. The V and J genes are TRBV2 and TRBJ1-2; TRBD1 agrees at 7 bases. The CDR3 is made up of 12 amino acids. The V and J ends lost 4 bases and 5 bases, in that order; junction bases with no gene match: 1. Germline CDR1 and CDR2: SNHLY and FYNNEI. CDR3 residues: CASSGTGYGYTF. DNA of the CDR3: TGTGCCAGCAGTGGGACAGGTTATGGCTACACCTTC.

The V gene is TRBV5-1, the J gene TRBJ1-4; TRBD1 matches 7 bases. CDR1 and CDR2 from the germline V gene are SGHRS and YFSETQ. This CDR3 has 15 residues. Germline trimming cut 2 bases from V and 2 bases from J; bases unmatched to any gene: 3. The DNA for the CDR3 is TGCGCCAGCAGCTTCACGACAGGGACTAATGAAAAACTGTTTTTT. This sequence encodes CASSFTTGTNEKLFF.

This clonotype was observed a few times. The CDR3 bases are TGTGCCAGCAGCTTAGGGGACACAGTTACCAATCAGCCCCAGCATTTT. It specifies CASSLGDTVTNQPQHF. The V and J genes are TRBV7-9 and TRBJ1-5, with D possibly being TRBD1 (6 bases). CDR1 and CDR2 (germline): SEHNR, FQNEAQ (reference sequence). V lost 1 base, J lost 3 bases, and 13 bases lay in between. This CDR3 region has 16 residues.

This clonotype occurred once. The J gene is TRBJ1-5, the V gene TRBV6-6, with a tentative D call TRBD1 (6 bases). The CDR3 length is 15 residues. Per germline, CDR1 MNHNY and CDR2 SVGAGI (reference sequence). Trimming stripped 7 bases from V and 5 bases from J, with 18 bases between. CDR3 sequence reads: CASTGAGEGDQPQHF. CDR3 DNA: TGTGCCAGCACGGGGGCAGGGGAAGGAGATCAGCCCCAGCATTTT.

The J gene is TRBJ1-5, the V gene TRBV6-1, with D unresolved. This CDR3 has 13 amino acids. Deletions cut 5 bases from V and 5 bases from J, with 10 bases between. The germline gives CDR1 MNHNS, CDR2 SASEGT. The CDR3 bases are TGTGCCAGCAGTTGGACTGGAGATCAGCCCCAGCATTTT. It specifies CASSWTGDQPQHF.

The chain is built from TRBV6-6 and TRBJ2-1; D may be TRBD1 or TRBD2 (5 bases each). The CDR3 consists of 14 residues. From germline, CDR1 is MNHNY and CDR2 SVGAGI (reference sequence). Between the trimmed V and J ends, which lost 5 bases and 7 bases, there was a span of 15 bases. The chain's CDR3 is CASSHTGSGNEQFF. The CDR3 coding sequence is TGTGCCAGCAGTCATACAGGCAGCGGTAATGAGCAGTTCTTC.

V and J are TRBV7-3 and TRBJ2-2; 9 positions match TRBD1. The CDR3 is 17 residues long. Germline lookup yields CDR1 SGHTA and CDR2 FQGTGA. Trimming removed 5 bases from V and 2 bases from J; junction bases left unmatched: 9. CDR3 protein: CASSQGQGTINTGELFF. Here the CDR3 DNA reads TGTGCCAGCAGCCAGGGACAGGGAACGATAAACACCGGGGAGCTGTTTTTT.

This clonotype was recorded a few times. The chain is built from TRBV10-3 and TRBJ1-1, with TRBD1 matching over 7 bases. CDR3 size: 12 residues. The junction had 9 bases not matched to a gene; V was cut back by 5 bases and J by 12 bases. Germline V lookup: CDR1 ENHRY, CDR2 SYGVKD. CDR3 sequence reads: CAISLTGVRTFF. CDR3 coding DNA: TGTGCCATCAGTCTCACAGGGGTGAGAACTTTCTTT.

This clonotype was counted between two and nine times. The chain employs TRBV7-2 and TRBJ2-5, with TRBD2 matching 10 bases. Trimming at V came to 1 base and at J to 3 bases, leaving 5 bases not matched to a gene. Germline assignment: CDR1 SGHTA and CDR2 FQGNSA. CDR3 size: 16 residues. CDR3 sequence: CASSLVLAGDKETQYF. In DNA form, the CDR3 reads TGTGCCAGCAGCTTAGTGCTAGCGGGGGACAAAGAGACCCAGTACTTC.

The gene calls are TRBV7-8 and TRBJ2-7; tentatively, D is TRBD1 (5 bases). Germline CDR1 reads SGHVS; CDR2 reads FQNEAQ. There are 16 residues in the CDR3. Trimming shortened V by 4 bases and J by 3 bases, and 19 bases separated the two germline ends. The CDR3 DNA is TGTGCCAGCAGCTCATCAGGGTACCCTTTCGGCTACGAGCAGTACTTC. It specifies CASSSSGYPFGYEQYF.

Points on this clonotype: Compared with germline, one end of the junction differs, possibly owing to a read error. The CDR3 coding sequence is TGCGCCACCGGAGGGACCGTCACAGATACGCAGTATTTT. Translating it yields CATGGTVTDTQYF. The chain joins TRBV5-8 to TRBJ2-3, with D tentatively TRBD2 (6 bases). The germline gives CDR1 SGHTS, CDR2 YDEGEE. CDR3 size: 13 residues.

The genes are TRBV19 and TRBJ1-2, with 7 bases lining up with TRBD1. Germline V gene data show CDR1 as LNHDA and CDR2 as SQIVND (reference sequence). Trimming at V came to 5 bases and at J to 10 bases, leaving 16 bases not matched to a gene. This CDR3 has 15 amino acids. This chain's CDR3 is CASSPKQGRLGTYTF. As DNA, the CDR3 is TGTGCCAGTAGTCCCAAACAGGGGAGATTAGGGACCTACACCTTC.

The rearrangement joins TRBV6-6 to TRBJ1-1, with D possibly TRBD1 on 6 matching bases. The CDR3 loop spans 14 amino acids. V lost 6 bases to trimming and J lost 1 base, with 12 bases between them. Germline CDR1 is MNHNY and CDR2 is SVGAGI (reference sequence). CDR3 bases: TGTGCCAGCAGGGAAACAGGGAAGAACACTGAAGCTTTCTTT. Encoded protein: CASRETGKNTEAFF.

The chain couples TRBV5-1 to TRBJ2-1; 7 bases agree with TRBD2. Germline CDR1 and CDR2: SGHRS and YFSETQ. The CDR3 has 14 amino acids. With V trimmed by 1 base and J by 4 bases, 2 bases remained unmatched. The CDR3 coding sequence is TGCGCCAGCAGCTTGAACGGGGGGTACAATGAGCAGTTCTTC. Translation gives CASSLNGGYNEQFF.

A remark on this clonotype: At one boundary the junction diverges from the germline segment, which might be a read error. The chain is built from TRBV2 and TRBJ2-5, with TRBD1 matching 8 bases. Germline V gives CDR1 SNHLY, CDR2 FYNNEI. This CDR3 spans 14 amino acids. The CDR3 loop is CASSGQGAGETQYF. In nucleotides, the CDR3 is TGTGCCAGTAGTGGTCAGGGGGCAGGGGAGACCCAGTACTTC.

This chain's CDR3 is CASSLGHLGYQPQHF. CDR3 in DNA: TGTGCCAGCAGTTTAGGGCATCTTGGATACCAGCCCCAGCATTTT. The J gene is TRBJ1-5, the V gene TRBV28; D is unresolved. The CDR3 covers 15 residues. Germline CDR1 reads MDHEN; CDR2 reads SYDVKM. V gave up 2 bases and J gave up 7 bases, with 15 bases separating them.